This TCR beta chain was captured in a study of blood T cell repertoires in COVID-19. Study in general: Sample material is recorded as cDNA or gDNA derived from T cells, B-cell-depleted T cells, or PBMCs.

Profiled with immunoSEQ multiplex PCR; TCRdb holds only in-frame clones, not every one. The repertoire holds under 300,000 clones, with about 80% as singletons. The germline V gene encodes CDR1 WNHNN and CDR2 SYGVQD (reference sequence). V was clipped by 5 bases and J by 2 bases; unmatched bases: 15. The length of the CDR3 is 17 residues. The receptor's source is a man aged 40-49 years who had recovered from COVID-19. This chain connects TRBV10-1 to TRBJ2-7, with TRBD1 matching 7 bases. Material: PBMCs or T cells enriched from blood (not recorded which). The CDR3 here is CASSRLPPGQRAYEQYF. CDR3 in DNA: TGCGCCAGCAGTCGGCTGCCACCGGGACAGCGAGCCTACGAGCAGTACTTC.